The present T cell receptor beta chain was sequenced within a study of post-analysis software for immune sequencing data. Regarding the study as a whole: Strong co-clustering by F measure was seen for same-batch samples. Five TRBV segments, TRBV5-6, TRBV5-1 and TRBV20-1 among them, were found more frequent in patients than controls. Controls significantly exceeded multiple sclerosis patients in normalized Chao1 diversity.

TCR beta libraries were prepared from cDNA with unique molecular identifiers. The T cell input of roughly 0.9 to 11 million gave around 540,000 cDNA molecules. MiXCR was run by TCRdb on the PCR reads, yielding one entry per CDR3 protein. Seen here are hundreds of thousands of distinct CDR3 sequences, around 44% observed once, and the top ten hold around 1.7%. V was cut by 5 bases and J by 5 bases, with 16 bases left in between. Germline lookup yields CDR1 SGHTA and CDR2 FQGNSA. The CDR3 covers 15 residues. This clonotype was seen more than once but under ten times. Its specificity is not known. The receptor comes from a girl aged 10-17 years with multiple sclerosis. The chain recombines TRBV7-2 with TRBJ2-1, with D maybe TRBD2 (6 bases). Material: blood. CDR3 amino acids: CASSPSSGSHNEQFF. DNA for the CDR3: TGTGCCAGCAGCCCCTCGAGCGGGTCCCACAATGAGCAGTTCTTC. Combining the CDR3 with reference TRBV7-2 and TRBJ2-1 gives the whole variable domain GAGVSQSPSNKVTEKGKDVELRCDPISGHTALYWYRQSLGQGLEFLIYFQGNSAPDKSGLPSDRFSAERTGGSVSTLTIQRTQQEDSAVYLCASSPSSGSHNEQFFGPGTRLTVL.